This T cell receptor (beta chain) was sequenced during a study of the immune and genomic landscape of osteosarcoma (TCRdb year 2020). Notes on the research overall: The overall cohort comprised about 50 pediatric and adult patients with high-grade osteosarcoma, with a median age at diagnosis of approximately 28 years (range about 5-90). To define immunogenic potential, the study profiled osteosarcoma specimens using whole genome, RNA and T-cell receptor sequencing, along with immunohistochemistry and reverse phase protein arrays. Two samples from the same tumor site were contributed by each of three patients. To characterize the osteosarcoma immunogenomic landscape, TCR sequencing results were integrated with transcriptome, protein array and immunostaining data. The cohort was enriched for poor-risk disease, as unfavorable pathologic response to standard therapy was shown in 73% of the cohort and 67% of the cohort were deceased. The study aimed to explain the limited clinical activity of immune checkpoint inhibitors in osteosarcoma. Patients in the overall cohort were around 60% male, and roughly 80% presented with localized disease at diagnosis.

TCR beta chain CDR3 regions were immunosequenced using the ImmunoSEQ Assay (Adaptive Biotechnologies). In the source study's methods: The ImmunoSEQ Analyzer platform was used to export TCRB rearrangements, read counts, read proportions and gene usage. Using productive rearrangements, T-cell clonality was calculated as 1 minus Pielou's evenness. In the clonal space homeostasis analysis, clonotypes were binned as rare, small, medium, large or hyperexpanded (0.01 to 1 of the repertoire). TCR productive clonality was compared across immune clusters C1, C2 and C3 using the Wilcoxon rank sum test. TCRdb retrieved this table from immuneACCESS and kept in-frame rearrangements only. Not all clones are present; in checked studies, unresolved V genes account for under half, and no reason is known for the remainder. The D gene and trimming were derived from the DNA, and the V and J assignments and clone size from that table. Across this sample there are 6,000 to 7,000 clones, with roughly two thirds seen only once. The ten largest account for approximately 16% of the sample.

Specimens were post-treatment primary, local recurrence and metastasis tumors from poor-prognosis patients. From its cysteine to its phenylalanine, the CDR3 spans 14 amino acids. Only CDR3 DNA is held: 42 bases, read in frame from base 1. V loses 5 bases of germline sequence and J loses 4 bases, and the interval between the two ends is 14 bases. From the germline V gene (reference sequence), CDR1 is SGHAT and CDR2 is FQDESV. Turning to this clone: The clone's antigen remains unknown. One base away there is no much larger clone; base qualities are not given.

Points the paper makes about the study in general: Productive TCR clonality was found to be low overall, with an average of 0.09 and a maximum of 0.3, which suggested limited T-cell clonal expansion. Clonality benchmarks were derived from external normal skin and healthy peripheral blood data rather than from matched normal tissue. In five cases a single hyperexpanded clone dominated the repertoire, and each of those five cases had fewer than 100 T-cell clonotypes. Alongside the frozen tumor specimens, matched blood was collected from only a couple of patients. Although TCR productive clonality was higher in the immune-hot C3 cluster than in the cold C1 cluster, TCR productive clonality was still low overall. Sample size was not determined by any statistical method, because osteosarcoma is rare and every possible sample was collected.

The chain joins TRBV11-1 to TRBJ1-1; the D gene cannot be resolved reliably. This receptor was identified in a human donor with osteosarcoma. Sequencing used osteosarcoma tumor tissue from the lung. The sequenced DNA is TGTGCCAGCAGCAGAGACAAGGCATCCACTGAAGCTTTCTTT. Its product reads: CASSRDKASTEAFF.